The rows below give T cell receptor beta chains drawn from one sample of a study of T cells after yellow fever vaccination. TCRdb re-called the 5' RACE reads through MiXCR, storing one row per CDR3 protein. The table shows roughly 400,000 distinct CDR3 sequences, with around a sixth occurring only once. The sequencing here drew on PBMCs, taken before the yellow fever booster vaccination. The receptors stem from a man aged 18 to 30 who received the YFV17D yellow fever vaccine. Both conserved end residues are part of each CDR3. A D gene is named only where the DNA matches it firmly. Only some rows state a clone size, as once, few, many or a class for expanded clones.

clone_size d_call j_call v_call cdr3_aa cdr3_nt
many TRBD1 TRBJ2-1 TRBV5-1 CASSPGQRSYNEQFF TGCGCCAGCAGTCCGGGACAGCGCTCCTACAATGAGCAGTTCTTC
few NA TRBJ1-5 TRBV28 CASSISGEWAQHF TGTGCCAGCAGCATATCAGGGGAGTGGGCCCAGCATTTT
few NA TRBJ1-2 TRBV7-9 CASSLDSAYGYTF TGTGCCAGCAGCTTAGACAGCGCCTATGGCTACACCTTC
few TRBD1 TRBJ1-1 TRBV9 CASSGRDSFEAFF TGTGCCAGCAGCGGAAGGGACAGCTTTGAAGCTTTCTTT
NA TRBD1 TRBJ2-7 TRBV5-1 CASSEGDSYEQYF TGCGCCAGCAGCGAGGGGGACAGCTACGAGCAGTACTTC
few TRBD2 TRBJ2-1 TRBV4-2 CASSSGPINEQFF TGTGCCAGCAGTAGCGGGCCGATCAATGAGCAGTTCTTC
NA TRBD1 TRBJ1-4 TRBV5-1 CASSLRTGLNEKLFF TGCGCCAGCAGCCTCAGGACAGGGCTGAATGAAAAACTGTTTTTT
NA NA TRBJ1-2 TRBV18 CASSPVSQENYGYTF TGTGCCAGCTCACCTGTATCCCAGGAAAACTATGGCTACACCTTC
NA NA TRBJ2-1 TRBV20-1 CSAVRGEQFF TGCAGTGCCGTCCGGGGCGAGCAGTTCTTC
NA TRBD1 TRBJ1-6 TRBV7-2 CASSTPQGAGYNSPLHF TGTGCCAGCAGCACCCCCCAGGGGGCAGGTTATAATTCACCCCTCCACTTT
few TRBD1 TRBJ1-1 TRBV12-3/TRBV12-4 CASSLMGQFGAFF TGTGCCAGCAGTTTAATGGGACAGTTTGGAGCTTTCTTT
few NA TRBJ2-5 TRBV5-6 CASSLSSLFETQYF TGTGCCAGCAGCTTGTCCTCCCTCTTCGAGACCCAGTACTTC
many NA TRBJ1-2 TRBV12-3/TRBV12-4 CASSSGRARGYTF TGTGCCAGCAGTAGCGGTAGGGCCCGCGGCTACACCTTC
NA NA TRBJ2-5 TRBV5-1 CASSFTPGTQYF TGCGCCAGCAGCTTCACCCCGGGGACCCAGTACTTC
NA TRBD2 TRBJ2-3 TRBV4-1 CASSPYPLAGSTDTQYF TGCGCCAGCAGCCCCTACCCGTTAGCGGGGAGCACAGATACGCAGTATTTT
NA NA TRBJ2-3 TRBV7-3 CASSDAVTSTDTQYF TGTGCCAGCAGCGATGCTGTCACTAGCACAGATACGCAGTATTTT
NA NA TRBJ2-5 TRBV6-1 CASSSRFGQQETQYF TGTGCCAGCAGTTCTCGTTTTGGGCAGCAAGAGACCCAGTACTTC
NA TRBD1 TRBJ2-1 TRBV7-9 CASSPTGTAAYNEQFF TGTGCCAGCAGCCCAACCGGGACAGCGGCCTACAATGAGCAGTTCTTC
NA TRBD1 TRBJ1-4 TRBV6-5 CASSRTGTGDEKLFF TGTGCCAGCAGCCGCACCGGGACAGGGGATGAAAAACTGTTTTTT
few NA TRBJ2-5 TRBV20-1 CSARDGAAQETQYF TGCAGTGCTAGAGATGGAGCGGCTCAAGAGACCCAGTACTTC
few TRBD1 TRBJ1-1 TRBV4-2 CASSQRAGGAVTEAFF TGTGCCAGCAGCCAACGCGCAGGGGGCGCGGTCACTGAAGCTTTCTTT
NA NA TRBJ1-1 TRBV5-1 CASSHNGGGLGTEAFF TGCGCCAGCAGCCACAACGGGGGCGGACTTGGCACTGAAGCTTTCTTT
few NA TRBJ2-3 TRBV9 CASSVATPPDTQYF TGTGCCAGCAGCGTAGCTACACCCCCAGATACGCAGTATTTT